Presented here are 19 T cell receptor beta chains from one specimen sequenced in a study of shared clonotypes between healthy human individuals. TCRdb keeps only in-frame clones here, not all; method: immunoSEQ multiplex PCR. The table includes some 1.4 million clones, roughly 96% detected once. The sequenced sample consisted of naive CD4+ T cells sorted from blood. Documented subset: CD45RA+ positively selected. These receptors all stem from a man between 25 and 39 years old in good health.

The chain uses TRBV2 and TRBJ2-7; TRBD1 matches at 7 bases. CDR3 length: 13 residues. V lost 4 bases, J lost 5 bases, and 5 bases stayed unmatched. Germline CDR1 is SNHLY and CDR2 is FYNNEI. CDR3: CASSGQGVNEQYF. The CDR3 nucleotides are TGTGCCAGCAGTGGCCAGGGGGTGAACGAGCAGTACTTC.

V and J are TRBV5-4 and TRBJ2-5; TRBD2 aligns across 7 bases. CDR1 and CDR2 from the germline V gene are SGHNT and YYREEE (reference sequence). The V and J ends lost 3 bases and 5 bases, in that order; junction bases with no gene match: 13. This CDR3 has 16 residues. CDR3 DNA sequence: TGTGCCAGCAGCTCCCCCCTGAAAACTAGCGACGAGACCCAGTACTTC. This gives the protein CASSSPLKTSDETQYF.

This chain connects TRBV7-9 to TRBJ1-3, with D perhaps matching TRBD1 (5 bases). The V end lost 3 bases, the J end lost 7 bases, and 19 bases lay between the germline ends. This CDR3 comprises 16 residues. In germline, CDR1 is SEHNR, CDR2 FQNEAQ (reference sequence). CDR3 bases: TGTGCCAGCAGCTTCCCGGGACCGAAGATTGGCAACACCATATATTTT. Translating it yields CASSFPGPKIGNTIYF.

This chain uses TRBV5-1 with TRBJ2-3; D possibly corresponds to TRBD1 (6 bases). V lost 2 bases and J lost 0, with 13 bases in between. The CDR3 is made up of 16 amino acids. Germline V CDR1 and CDR2: SGHRS, YFSETQ. The CDR3 sequence: CASSFPGTSSTDTQYF. The CDR3 nucleotides are TGCGCCAGCAGCTTTCCCGGGACATCTAGCACAGATACGCAGTATTTT.

This clone was seen only a few times. The chain carries TRBV20-1 and TRBJ2-1; D unresolved. Germline V gives CDR1 DFQATT, CDR2 SNEGSKA (reference sequence). The V end lost 5 bases, the J end lost 7 bases, and 9 bases lay between the germline ends. The CDR3 sequence is 11 residues long. Here the CDR3 DNA reads TGCAGTGCTCACCTAGGGAATGAGCAGTTCTTC. This sequence encodes CSAHLGNEQFF.

The chain links TRBV11-2 to TRBJ2-1; 13 nucleotides agree with TRBD2. Germline values: CDR1 SGHAT, CDR2 FQNNGV. V lost 3 bases, J lost 7 bases, and 9 bases stayed unmatched. The length of the CDR3 is 17 residues. For the CDR3, the DNA is TGTGCCAGCAGCTTCAGACTAGCGGGAGGATTAGGGAATGAGCAGTTCTTC. Amino acid sequence: CASSFRLAGGLGNEQFF.

V and J are TRBV11-2 and TRBJ2-2; weak D call: TRBD1 (5 bases). Germline CDR1 SGHAT, CDR2 FQNNGV. This CDR3 is built from 15 residues. V was shortened by 2 bases and J by 7 bases, with 14 bases between the two germline ends. CDR3 sequence: CASSLSGRAGGELFF. CDR3 nucleotide sequence: TGTGCCAGCAGCTTATCGGGCAGGGCCGGCGGGGAGCTGTTTTTT.

The V and J genes are TRBV5-1 and TRBJ2-1; TRBD1 agrees at 8 bases. Trimming removed 3 bases from V and 6 bases from J; junction bases left unmatched: 5. The length of the CDR3 is 14 residues. Germline-derived CDR1 and CDR2 are SGHRS and YFSETQ. CDR3 in amino acids: CASSSDRVGNEQFF. The DNA for the CDR3 is TGCGCCAGCAGCTCGGACAGGGTGGGCAATGAGCAGTTCTTC. The whole variable domain, filled in from reference TRBV5-1 and TRBJ2-1, reads KAGVTQTPRYLIKTRGQQVTLSCSPISGHRSVSWYQQTPGQGLQFLFEYFSETQRNKGNFPGRFSGRQFSNSRSEMNVSTLELGDSALYLCASSSDRVGNEQFFGPGTRLTVL.

This rearrangement joins TRBV11-2 to TRBJ2-3; 15 bases match TRBD2. The CDR3 extends over 16 amino acids. Trimming cost V 6 bases and J 8 bases; bases outside gene matches: 9. Germline CDR1 SGHAT, CDR2 FQNNGV. CDR3: CASSSAAGLAGGTQYF. The DNA for the CDR3 is TGTGCCAGCAGTTCGGCTGCGGGACTAGCGGGAGGTACGCAGTATTTT.

The chain is built from TRBV28 and TRBJ1-1; no reliable D call. Germline V lookup: CDR1 MDHEN, CDR2 SYDVKM. The CDR3 sequence is 15 residues long. The ends were cut back, 5 bases at V and 1 base at J, with 14 bases in the middle. The CDR3 DNA follows: TGTGCCAGCAGTCTCGGCTATGGACGGAACACTGAAGCTTTCTTT. Encoded protein: CASSLGYGRNTEAFF. Drawing the rest from reference TRBV28 and TRBJ1-1, the complete variable domain is DVKVTQSSRYLVKRTGEKVFLECVQDMDHENMFWYRQDPGLGLRLIYFSYDVKMKEKGDIPEGYSVSREKKERFSLILESASTNQTSMYLCASSLGYGRNTEAFFGQGTRLTVV.

This clone appeared once. The V call is TRBV20-1, the J call TRBJ2-7; TRBD1 or TRBD2 may be the D gene (5 bases each). This CDR3 is 11 amino acids long. V gave up 8 bases and J gave up 7 bases, with 15 bases separating them. The germline V gene has CDR1 DFQATT and CDR2 SNEGSKA (reference sequence). The CDR3 here is CSSGTPEEQYF. As DNA, the CDR3 is TGCAGTTCGGGGACCCCCGAGGAGCAGTACTTC.

The chain is built from TRBV5-5 and TRBJ1-4; 7 nucleotides match TRBD1. The germline CDR1 and CDR2 sequences are SGHKS and YYEKEE (reference sequence). Trimming at V came to 4 bases and at J to 5 bases, leaving 8 bases not matched to a gene. CDR3 length: 15 residues. In nucleotides, the CDR3 is TGTGCCAGCAGCGCGCCGACAGGGAACAATGAAAAACTGTTTTTT. Translated, it gives CASSAPTGNNEKLFF.

The gene calls are TRBV27 and TRBJ2-1, with D perhaps matching TRBD2 (5 bases). The CDR3 spans 16 residues. Trimming pared 7 bases from V and 5 bases from J, leaving 21 bases between. Germline V gives CDR1 MNHEY, CDR2 SMNVEV (reference sequence). This CDR3 reads CASTRLAKDSNNEQFF. The DNA for the CDR3 is TGTGCCAGCACCAGGCTAGCCAAGGATTCCAACAATGAGCAGTTCTTC.

Only a few counts were recorded for this clone. This sequence joins TRBV7-9 and TRBJ1-5; the match to TRBD1 covers 7 bases. The CDR3 is made up of 15 amino acids. J lost 6 bases, V lost 5 bases, and 10 bases had no gene match. Germline V gene lookup returns CDR1 SEHNR and CDR2 FQNEAQ (reference sequence). CDR3 coding DNA: TGTGCCAGCAGCACAACAGGGGACCGAGGTCAGCCCCAGCATTTT. As protein: CASSTTGDRGQPQHF.

The CDR3 DNA follows: TGTGCCAGCAGGGACAGGGGACCCTATCAGCCCCAGCATTTT. As protein: CASRDRGPYQPQHF. This chain joins TRBV6-1 and TRBJ1-5; 9 nucleotides match TRBD1. CDR3 length: 14 amino acids. Germline V gene sequence: CDR1 MNHNS, CDR2 SASEGT. After removal of 6 bases from V and 5 bases from J, the junction contained 5 bases not matched to a gene.

Here the CDR3 DNA reads TGTGCCAGCAGCCTATTGGCAGGGTTCGACGAGCAGTACTTC. Protein: CASSLLAGFDEQYF. The rearrangement uses TRBV7-6 and TRBJ2-7; tentatively, D is TRBD1 (5 bases). This CDR3 spans 14 amino acids. With 5 bases removed from V and 5 bases from J, the gap between germline ends came to 16 bases. Germline CDR1 is SGHVS and CDR2 is FNYEAQ.

The sample holds a few counts of this clone. This rearrangement joins TRBV18 to TRBJ2-7, with D perhaps matching TRBD2 (6 bases). V lost 2 bases and J 0 bases, leaving 11 bases between the germline ends. CDR1 is KGHSH and CDR2 is LQKENI in the germline V gene. The CDR3 runs 15 residues. CDR3 protein: CASSPRVAVSYEQYF. Here the CDR3 DNA reads TGTGCCAGCTCACCAAGGGTAGCGGTCTCCTACGAGCAGTACTTC. Supplemented by reference TRBV18 and TRBJ2-7, the full variable domain reads NAGVMQNPRHLVRRRGQEARLRCSPMKGHSHVYWYRQLPEEGLKFMVYLQKENIIDESGMPKERFSAEFPKEGPSILRIQQVVRGDSAAYFCASSPRVAVSYEQYFGPGTRLTVT.

The chain is built from TRBV16 and TRBJ2-7, with 9 bases identical to TRBD1. Germline CDR1 reads KGHSY; CDR2 reads FQNENV. The CDR3 is 15 amino acids. With V trimmed by 8 bases and J by 3 bases, 11 bases remained unmatched. This chain's CDR3 is CASRPPGQGNYEQYF. For the CDR3, the DNA is TGTGCCAGCCGACCCCCGGGACAGGGCAACTACGAGCAGTACTTC.

CDR3: CASSLPGLHLYEQYF. The CDR3 DNA reads as TGTGCCAGCAGCTTACCGGGACTCCACCTCTACGAGCAGTACTTC. The rearrangement joins TRBV7-2 to TRBJ2-7; possible D gene TRBD2, 6 bases. Germline-derived CDR1 and CDR2 are SGHTA and FQGNSA. The CDR3 spans 15 residues. Trimming took 2 bases from V and 3 from J, leaving 14 bases between them.